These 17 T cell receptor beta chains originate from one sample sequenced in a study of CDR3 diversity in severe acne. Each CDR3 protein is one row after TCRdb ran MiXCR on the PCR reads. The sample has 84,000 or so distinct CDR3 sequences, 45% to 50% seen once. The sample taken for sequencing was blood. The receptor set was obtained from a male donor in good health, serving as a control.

The CDR3 is CASSEVAGGYNEQFF. The CDR3 DNA reads as TGCGCCAGCAGTGAGGTGGCAGGGGGCTACAATGAGCAGTTCTTC. V usage is TRBV10-1 and J usage is TRBJ2-1; 7 bases agree with TRBD1. This CDR3 comprises 15 residues. Germline V gives CDR1 WNHNN, CDR2 SYGVQD (reference sequence). Unmatched junction bases numbered 4, after V lost 2 bases and J lost 3 bases.

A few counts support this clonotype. The CDR3: CASSTWTENTEAFF. The CDR3 DNA is TGCGCCAGCAGCACGTGGACGGAGAACACTGAAGCTTTCTTT. The chain joins TRBV5-1 to TRBJ1-1; D gene unclear. This CDR3 region has 14 residues. Deletions cut 4 bases from V and 1 base from J, with 11 bases between. CDR1 is SGHRS, CDR2 YFSETQ, per germline.

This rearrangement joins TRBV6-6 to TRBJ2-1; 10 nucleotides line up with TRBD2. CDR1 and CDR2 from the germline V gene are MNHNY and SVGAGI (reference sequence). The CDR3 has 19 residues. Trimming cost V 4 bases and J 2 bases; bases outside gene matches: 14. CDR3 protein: CASSSGTGLASLPYNEQFF. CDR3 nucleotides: TGTGCCAGCAGTTCCGGGACGGGACTAGCGTCCCTGCCCTACAATGAGCAGTTCTTC.

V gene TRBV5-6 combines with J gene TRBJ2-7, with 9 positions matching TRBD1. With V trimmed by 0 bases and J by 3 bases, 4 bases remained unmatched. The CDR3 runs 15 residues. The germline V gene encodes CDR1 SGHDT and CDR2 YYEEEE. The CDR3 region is CASSLGTGDYYEQYF. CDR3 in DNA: TGTGCCAGCAGCTTGGGGACAGGGGACTACTACGAGCAGTACTTC.

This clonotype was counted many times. CDR3 residues: CASSWRQAPGETQYF. CDR3 nucleotides: TGCGCCAGCAGCTGGCGACAGGCCCCGGGGGAGACCCAGTACTTC. The chain links TRBV5-1 to TRBJ2-5; weak D call: TRBD1 (6 bases). V was pared by 3 bases and J by 5 bases, with 17 bases between. The CDR3 loop spans 15 amino acids. From germline, CDR1 is SGHRS and CDR2 YFSETQ.

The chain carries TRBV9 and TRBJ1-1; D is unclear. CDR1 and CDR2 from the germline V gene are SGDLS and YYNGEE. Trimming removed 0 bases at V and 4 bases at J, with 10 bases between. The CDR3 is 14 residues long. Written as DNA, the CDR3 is TGTGCCAGCAGCGTAGTTTTAAAGAGCACTGAAGCTTTCTTT. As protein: CASSVVLKSTEAFF.

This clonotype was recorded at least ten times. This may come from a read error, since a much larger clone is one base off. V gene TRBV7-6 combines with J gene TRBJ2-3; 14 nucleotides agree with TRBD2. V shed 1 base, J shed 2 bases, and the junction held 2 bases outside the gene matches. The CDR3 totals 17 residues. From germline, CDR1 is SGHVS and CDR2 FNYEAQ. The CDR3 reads CASSLGTSGGSTDTQYF. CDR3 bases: TGTGCCAGCAGCTTAGGGACTAGCGGGGGGTCCACAGATACGCAGTATTTT.

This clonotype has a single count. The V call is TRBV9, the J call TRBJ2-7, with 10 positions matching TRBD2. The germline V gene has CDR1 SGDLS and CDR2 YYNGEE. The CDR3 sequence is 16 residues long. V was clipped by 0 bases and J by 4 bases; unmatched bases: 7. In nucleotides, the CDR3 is TGTGCCAGCAGCGTAGCCGGTAGCGGGAGGATTTACGAGCAGTACTTC. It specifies CASSVAGSGRIYEQYF.

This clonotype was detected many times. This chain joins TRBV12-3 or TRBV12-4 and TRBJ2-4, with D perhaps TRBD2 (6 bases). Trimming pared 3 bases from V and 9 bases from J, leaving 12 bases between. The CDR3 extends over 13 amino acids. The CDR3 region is CASSLEGIGIQYF. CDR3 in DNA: TGTGCCAGCAGTTTGGAGGGAATAGGCATTCAGTACTTC.

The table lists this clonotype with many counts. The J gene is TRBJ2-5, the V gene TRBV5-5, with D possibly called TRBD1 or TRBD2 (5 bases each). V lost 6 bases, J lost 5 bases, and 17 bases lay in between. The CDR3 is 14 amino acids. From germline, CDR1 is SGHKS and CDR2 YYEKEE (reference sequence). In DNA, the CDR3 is TGTGCCAGCACCCCCCAGGGTAGCGTGGAGACCCAGTACTTC. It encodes CASTPQGSVETQYF.

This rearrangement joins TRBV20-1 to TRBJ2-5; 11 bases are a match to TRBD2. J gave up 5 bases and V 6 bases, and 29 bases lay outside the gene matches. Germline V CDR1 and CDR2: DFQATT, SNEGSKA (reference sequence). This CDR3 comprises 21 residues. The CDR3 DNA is TGCAGTGCCGTTGGGGTTAGCGGGGGGGTATGTCTCCGGAGTGGACTTGAGACCCAGTACTTC. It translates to CSAVGVSGGVCLRSGLETQYF.

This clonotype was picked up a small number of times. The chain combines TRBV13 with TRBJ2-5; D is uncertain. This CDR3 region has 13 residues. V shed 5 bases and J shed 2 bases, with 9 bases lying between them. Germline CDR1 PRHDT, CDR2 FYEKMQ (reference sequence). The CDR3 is CASSPRWQETQYF. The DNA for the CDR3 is TGTGCCAGCAGCCCTCGATGGCAAGAGACCCAGTACTTC. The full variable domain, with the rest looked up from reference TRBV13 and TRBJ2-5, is AAGVIQSPRHLIKEKRETATLKCYPIPRHDTVYWYQQGPGQDPQFLISFYEKMQSDKGSIPDRFSAQQFSDYHSELNMSSLELGDSALYFCASSPRWQETQYFGPGTRLLVL.

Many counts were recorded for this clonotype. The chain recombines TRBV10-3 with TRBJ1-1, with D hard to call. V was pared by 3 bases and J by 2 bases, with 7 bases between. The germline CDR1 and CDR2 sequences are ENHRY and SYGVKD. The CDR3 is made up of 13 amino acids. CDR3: CAISDQVNTEAFF. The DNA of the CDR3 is TGTGCCATCAGTGATCAGGTAAACACTGAAGCTTTCTTT.

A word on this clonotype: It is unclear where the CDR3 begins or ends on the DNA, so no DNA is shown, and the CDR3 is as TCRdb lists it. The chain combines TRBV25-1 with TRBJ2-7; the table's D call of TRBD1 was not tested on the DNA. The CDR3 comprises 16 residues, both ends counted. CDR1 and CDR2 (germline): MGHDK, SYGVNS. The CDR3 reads CASTCASSESTYEQYF.

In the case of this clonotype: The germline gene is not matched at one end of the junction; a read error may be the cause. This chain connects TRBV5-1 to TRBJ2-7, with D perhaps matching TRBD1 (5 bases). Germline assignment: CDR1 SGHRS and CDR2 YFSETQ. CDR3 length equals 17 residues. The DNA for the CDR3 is TGCGCCAGCAACCTTGGGTACAGGTTTATGCCGGAGAACGAGCTGTACTTC. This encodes CASNLGYRFMPENELYF.

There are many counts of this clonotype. The CDR3 protein is CASSAGHSKETQYF. CDR3 nucleotides: TGTGCCAGCAGTGCGGGACACTCAAAAGAGACCCAGTACTTC. The J gene is TRBJ2-5, the V gene TRBV28; D could derive from TRBD1 or TRBD2 (6 bases each). Trimming removed 5 bases at V and 3 bases at J, with 13 bases between. Germline loops: CDR1 MDHEN, CDR2 SYDVKM. The CDR3 runs to 14 residues.

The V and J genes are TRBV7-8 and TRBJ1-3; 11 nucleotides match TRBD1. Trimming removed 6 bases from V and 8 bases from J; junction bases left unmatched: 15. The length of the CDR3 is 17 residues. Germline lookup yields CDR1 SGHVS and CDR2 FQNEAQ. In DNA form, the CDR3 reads TGTGCCAGCAGTCAAGACGGGGACAGGGGGGTTGTGGACACCATATATTTT. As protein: CASSQDGDRGVVDTIYF.